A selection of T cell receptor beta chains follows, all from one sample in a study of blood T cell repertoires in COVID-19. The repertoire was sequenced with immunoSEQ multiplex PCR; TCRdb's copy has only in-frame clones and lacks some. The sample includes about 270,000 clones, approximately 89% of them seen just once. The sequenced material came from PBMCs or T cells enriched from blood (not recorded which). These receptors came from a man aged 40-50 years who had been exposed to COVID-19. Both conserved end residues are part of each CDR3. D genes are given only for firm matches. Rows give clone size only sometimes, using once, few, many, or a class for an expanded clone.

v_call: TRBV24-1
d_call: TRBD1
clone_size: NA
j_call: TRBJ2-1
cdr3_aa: CATSDRDPGGPWDEQFF
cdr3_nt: TGTGCCACCAGTGATCGGGACCCAGGGGGCCCGTGGGATGAGCAGTTCTTC

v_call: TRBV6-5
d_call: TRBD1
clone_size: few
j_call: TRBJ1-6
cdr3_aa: CASIPGQGYSPLHF
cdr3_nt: TGTGCCAGCATTCCGGGACAGGGTTATTCACCCCTCCACTTT

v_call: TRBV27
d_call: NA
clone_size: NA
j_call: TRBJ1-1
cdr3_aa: CASTRLQGMNTEAFF
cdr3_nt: TGTGCCAGCACCAGGTTACAGGGAATGAACACTGAAGCTTTCTTT

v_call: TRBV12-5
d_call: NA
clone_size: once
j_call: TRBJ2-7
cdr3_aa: CASGLPLFYEQYF
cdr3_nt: TGTGCTAGTGGTTTGCCCCTTTTTTACGAGCAGTACTTC

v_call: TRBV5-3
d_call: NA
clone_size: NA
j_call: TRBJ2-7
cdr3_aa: CARSLDRIYSYEQYF
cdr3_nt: TGTGCCAGAAGCTTGGACAGAATATATTCCTACGAGCAGTACTTC

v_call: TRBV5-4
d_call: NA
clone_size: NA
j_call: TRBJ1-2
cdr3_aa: CASSLDGGGNYGYTF
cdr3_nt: TGTGCCAGCAGCTTGGATGGTGGCGGCAACTATGGCTACACCTTC

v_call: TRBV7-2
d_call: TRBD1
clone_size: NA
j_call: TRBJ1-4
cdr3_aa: CASSTLTGSELFF
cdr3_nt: TGTGCCAGCAGCACCCTGACAGGGAGTGAACTGTTTTTT

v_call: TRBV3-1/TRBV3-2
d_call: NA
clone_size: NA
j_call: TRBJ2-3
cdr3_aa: CASSQALTGTDTQYF
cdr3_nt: TGTGCCAGCAGCCAAGCGTTAACGGGCACAGATACGCAGTATTTT

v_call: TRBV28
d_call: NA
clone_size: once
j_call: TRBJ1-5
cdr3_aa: CASLSRINQPQHF
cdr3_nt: TGTGCCAGCCTCTCGAGGATAAATCAGCCCCAGCATTTT

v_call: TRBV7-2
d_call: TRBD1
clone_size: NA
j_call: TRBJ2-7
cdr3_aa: CASSLGQLGEQYF
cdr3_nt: TGTGCCAGCAGCTTGGGACAGTTGGGCGAGCAGTACTTC

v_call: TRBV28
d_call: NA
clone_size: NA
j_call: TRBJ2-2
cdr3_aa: CASKGQGQNTGELFF
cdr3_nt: TGTGCCAGCAAGGGCCAGGGGCAGAACACCGGGGAGCTGTTTTTT

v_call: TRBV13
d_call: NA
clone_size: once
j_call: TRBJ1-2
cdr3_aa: CASSPRGTLYGYTF
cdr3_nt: TGTGCCAGCAGCCCAAGGGGCACCCTCTATGGCTACACCTTC

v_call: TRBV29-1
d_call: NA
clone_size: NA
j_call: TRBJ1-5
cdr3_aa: CSVQGANQPQHF
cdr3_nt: TGCAGCGTACAGGGAGCCAATCAGCCCCAGCATTTT

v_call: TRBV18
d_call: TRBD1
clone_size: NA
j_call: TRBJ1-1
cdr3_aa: CASSPGTDEAFF
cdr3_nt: TGTGCCAGCTCACCCGGGACAGATGAAGCTTTCTTT

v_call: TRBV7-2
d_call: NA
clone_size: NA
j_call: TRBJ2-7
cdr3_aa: CASSPGPSYEQYF
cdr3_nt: TGTGCCAGCAGCCCTGGGCCCTCCTACGAGCAGTACTTC

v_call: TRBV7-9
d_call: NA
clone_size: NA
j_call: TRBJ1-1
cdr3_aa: CASSLTGLNTEAFF
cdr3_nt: TGTGCCAGCAGTTTAACAGGGTTGAACACTGAAGCTTTCTTT

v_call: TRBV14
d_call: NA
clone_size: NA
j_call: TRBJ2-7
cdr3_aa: CASSPSQGRSYEQYF
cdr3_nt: TGTGCCAGCAGCCCCTCTCAGGGAAGAAGCTACGAGCAGTACTTC

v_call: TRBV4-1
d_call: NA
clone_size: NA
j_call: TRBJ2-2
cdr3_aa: CASSQGSVESNTGELFF
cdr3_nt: TGCGCCAGCAGCCAAGGATCGGTAGAATCGAACACCGGGGAGCTGTTTTTT

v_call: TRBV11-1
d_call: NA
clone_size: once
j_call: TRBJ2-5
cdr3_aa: CASSRWAQETQYF
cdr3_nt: TGTGCCAGCTCCCGTTGGGCCCAAGAGACCCAGTACTTC

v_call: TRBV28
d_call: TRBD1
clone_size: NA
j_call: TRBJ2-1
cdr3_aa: CASRLTGDEQFF
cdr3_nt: TGTGCCAGCAGACTAACAGGGGATGAGCAGTTCTTC

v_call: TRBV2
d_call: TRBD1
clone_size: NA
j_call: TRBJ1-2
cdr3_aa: CARDRERSYGYTF
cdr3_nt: TGTGCCAGGGACAGGGAAAGGAGCTATGGCTACACCTTC

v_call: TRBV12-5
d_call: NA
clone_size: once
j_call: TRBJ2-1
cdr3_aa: CASGFLAVVSYNEQFF
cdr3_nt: TGTGCTAGTGGTTTCTTAGCCGTTGTCTCCTACAATGAGCAGTTCTTC

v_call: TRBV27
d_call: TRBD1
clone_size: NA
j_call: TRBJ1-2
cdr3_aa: CASSLGTDYGYTF
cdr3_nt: TGTGCCAGCAGTTTAGGGACAGACTATGGCTACACCTTC

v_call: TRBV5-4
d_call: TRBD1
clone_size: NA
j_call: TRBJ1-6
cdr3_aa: CASSSNGQGGGSPLHF
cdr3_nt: TGTGCCAGCAGCTCTAACGGACAGGGGGGAGGTTCACCCCTCCACTTT

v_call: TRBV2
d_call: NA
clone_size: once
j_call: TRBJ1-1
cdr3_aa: CASSERGGAANTEAFF
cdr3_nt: TGTGCCAGCAGTGAACGCGGAGGAGCAGCCAACACTGAAGCTTTCTTT

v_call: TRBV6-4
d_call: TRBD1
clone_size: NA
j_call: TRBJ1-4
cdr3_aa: CASSDSYRDRYFF
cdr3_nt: TGTGCCAGCAGTGACTCGTACCGGGACAGGTACTTTTTT

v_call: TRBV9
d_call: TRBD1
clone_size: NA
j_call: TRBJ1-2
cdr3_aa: CASSGDSRSGYTF
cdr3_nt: TGTGCCAGCAGCGGGGACAGTAGATCGGGCTACACCTTC

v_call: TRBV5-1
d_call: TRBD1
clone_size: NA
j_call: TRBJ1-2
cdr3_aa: CASSQRTGGPF
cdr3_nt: TGCGCCAGCAGCCAGAGGACAGGGGGCCCGTTC

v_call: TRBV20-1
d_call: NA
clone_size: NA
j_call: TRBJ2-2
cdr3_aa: CSASRAGELFF
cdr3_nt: TGCAGTGCTAGTCGAGCCGGGGAGCTGTTTTTT

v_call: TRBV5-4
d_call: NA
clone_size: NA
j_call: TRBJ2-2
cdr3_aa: CASRGENTGELFF
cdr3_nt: TGTGCCAGCAGGGGAGAAAACACCGGGGAGCTGTTTTTT

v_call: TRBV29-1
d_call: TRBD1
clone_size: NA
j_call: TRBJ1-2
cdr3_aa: CSVRDRGLNYGYTF
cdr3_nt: TGCAGCGTCCGGGACAGGGGGCTTAACTATGGCTACACCTTC

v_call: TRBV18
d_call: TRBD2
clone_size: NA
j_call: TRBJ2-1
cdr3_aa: CASSPPGLANQQFF
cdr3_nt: TGTGCCAGCTCACCACCGGGACTAGCGAACCAGCAGTTCTTC

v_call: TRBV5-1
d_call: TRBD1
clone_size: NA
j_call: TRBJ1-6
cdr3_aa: CASSWDRVGNSPLHF
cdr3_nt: TGCGCCAGCAGCTGGGACAGGGTAGGGAATTCACCCCTCCACTTT

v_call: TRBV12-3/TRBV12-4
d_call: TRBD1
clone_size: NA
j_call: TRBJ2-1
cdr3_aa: CASSSRGLSFF
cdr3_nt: TGTGCCAGCAGTTCCAGGGGGCTTTCGTTCTTC

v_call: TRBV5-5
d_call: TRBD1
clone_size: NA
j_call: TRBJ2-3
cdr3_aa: CASSYTATGTGTDTQYF
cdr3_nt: TGTGCCAGCAGCTATACCGCTACTGGGACAGGCACAGATACGCAGTATTTT

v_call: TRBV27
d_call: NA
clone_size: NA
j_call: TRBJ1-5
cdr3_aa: CASSFGQEGGQPQHF
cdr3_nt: TGTGCCAGCAGTTTTGGCCAGGAGGGAGGTCAGCCCCAGCATTTT

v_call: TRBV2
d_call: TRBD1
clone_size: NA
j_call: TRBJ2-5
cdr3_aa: CASRVGTGKETQYF
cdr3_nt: TGTGCCAGCAGAGTCGGGACAGGGAAAGAGACCCAGTACTTC

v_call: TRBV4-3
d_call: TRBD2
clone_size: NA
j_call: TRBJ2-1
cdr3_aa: CASSQESLLAGGGEQFF
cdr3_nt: TGCGCCAGCAGCCAAGAGTCATTGCTAGCGGGAGGGGGTGAGCAGTTCTTC

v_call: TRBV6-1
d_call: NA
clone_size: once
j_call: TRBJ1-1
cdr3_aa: CASSERGGRNEAFF
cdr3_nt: TGTGCCAGCAGTGAAAGGGGGGGCCGTAATGAAGCTTTCTTT

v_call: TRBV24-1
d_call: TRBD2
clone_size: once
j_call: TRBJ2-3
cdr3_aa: CATSDLGIAGATDTQYF
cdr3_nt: TGTGCCACCAGTGATTTGGGGATAGCGGGAGCGACAGATACGCAGTATTTT

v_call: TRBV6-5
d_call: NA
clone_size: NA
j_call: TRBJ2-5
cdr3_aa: CASRKESQETQYF
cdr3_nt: TGTGCCAGCAGGAAGGAGTCCCAAGAGACCCAGTACTTC

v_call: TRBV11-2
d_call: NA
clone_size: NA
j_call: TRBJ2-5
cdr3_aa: CASSPTSRGEETQYF
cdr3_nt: TGTGCCAGCAGCCCAACCTCCCGGGGAGAAGAGACCCAGTACTTC

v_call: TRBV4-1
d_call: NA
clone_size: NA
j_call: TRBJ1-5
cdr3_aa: CASSQVTETNQPQHF
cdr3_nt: TGCGCCAGCAGCCAAGTGACAGAGACCAATCAGCCCCAGCATTTT

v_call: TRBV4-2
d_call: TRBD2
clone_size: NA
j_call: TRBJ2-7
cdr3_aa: CASSPPGLANEQYF
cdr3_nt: TGTGCCAGCAGCCCGCCGGGACTAGCGAACGAGCAGTACTTC

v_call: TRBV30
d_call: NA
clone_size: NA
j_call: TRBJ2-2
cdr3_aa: CAWTLRGANTGELFF
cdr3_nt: TGTGCCTGGACTCTTAGGGGCGCGAACACCGGGGAGCTGTTTTTT

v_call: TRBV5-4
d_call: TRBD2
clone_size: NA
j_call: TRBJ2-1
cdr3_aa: CASSGLAESNEQFF
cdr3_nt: TGTGCCAGCAGCGGACTAGCGGAGTCCAATGAGCAGTTCTTC

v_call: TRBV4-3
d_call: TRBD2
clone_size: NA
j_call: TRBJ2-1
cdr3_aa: CASSQEGAGLGGEQFF
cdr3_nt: TGCGCCAGCAGCCAAGAAGGAGCGGGATTGGGGGGTGAGCAGTTCTTC

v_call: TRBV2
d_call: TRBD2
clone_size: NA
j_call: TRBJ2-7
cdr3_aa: CASRASGVSF
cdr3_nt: TGTGCCAGCAGAGCTAGCGGAGTATCCTTC

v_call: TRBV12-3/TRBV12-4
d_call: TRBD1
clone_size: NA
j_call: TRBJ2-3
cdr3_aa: CASSSGQGTQLYF
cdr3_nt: TGTGCCAGCTCCTCGGGACAGGGTACTCAGCTGTATTTT

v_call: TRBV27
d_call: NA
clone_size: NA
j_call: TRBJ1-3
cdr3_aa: CASRRAGGGNTIYF
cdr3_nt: TGTGCCAGCCGCCGGGCGGGGGGTGGAAACACCATATATTTT